Sequencing of this T cell receptor beta chain was carried out in a study of cytomegalovirus exposure and HLA in healthy donors. TCRdb keeps only in-frame clones here, not all; method: immunoSEQ multiplex PCR. This sample has some 220,000 clones; around 90% occur once, and the top ten carry more than 1%. Looked up from germline, CDR1 is SGHRS and CDR2 is YFSETQ. V lost 5 bases to trimming and J lost 5 bases; unmatched junction nucleotides: 21. This CDR3 is 18 amino acids long. The sequenced sample consisted of PBMCs. This clonotype was sampled from a woman aged 18-29 years in good health and CMV-seronegative. This chain uses TRBV5-1 with TRBJ2-7; 8 nucleotides agree with TRBD1. The CDR3, as DNA: TGCGCCAGCAGTGGGCGGAGACAGGGGTCTCCCGGGCTTAACGAGCAGTACTTC. This codes for CASSGRRQGSPGLNEQYF.